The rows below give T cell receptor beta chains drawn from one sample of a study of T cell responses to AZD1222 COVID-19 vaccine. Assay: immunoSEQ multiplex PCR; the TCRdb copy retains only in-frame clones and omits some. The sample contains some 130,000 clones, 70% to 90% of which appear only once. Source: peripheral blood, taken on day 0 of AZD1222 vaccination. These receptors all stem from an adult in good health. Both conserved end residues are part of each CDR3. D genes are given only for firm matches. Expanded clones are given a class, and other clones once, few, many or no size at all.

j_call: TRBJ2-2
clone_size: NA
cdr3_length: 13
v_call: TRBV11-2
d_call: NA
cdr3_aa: CASSLVNTGELFF
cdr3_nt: TGTGCCAGCAGCTTAGTAAACACCGGGGAGCTGTTTTTT

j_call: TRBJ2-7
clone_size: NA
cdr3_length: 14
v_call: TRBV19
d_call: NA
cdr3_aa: CASSIKGPTYEQYF
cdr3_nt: TGTGCCAGTAGTATTAAGGGCCCGACCTACGAGCAGTACTTC

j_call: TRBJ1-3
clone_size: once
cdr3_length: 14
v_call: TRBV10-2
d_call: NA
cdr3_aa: CASSETVSGNTIYF
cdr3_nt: TGCGCCAGCAGTGAGACAGTCTCTGGAAACACCATATATTTT

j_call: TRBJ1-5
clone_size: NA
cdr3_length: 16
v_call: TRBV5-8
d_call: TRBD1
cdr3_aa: CASSFPSTGNDQPQHF
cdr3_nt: TGTGCCAGCAGCTTCCCCTCGACAGGGAACGATCAGCCCCAGCATTTT

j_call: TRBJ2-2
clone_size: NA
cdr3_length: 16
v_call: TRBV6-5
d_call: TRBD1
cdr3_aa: CASSYRDRGNTGELFF
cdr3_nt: TGTGCCAGCAGTTACAGGGACAGGGGGAACACCGGGGAGCTGTTTTTT

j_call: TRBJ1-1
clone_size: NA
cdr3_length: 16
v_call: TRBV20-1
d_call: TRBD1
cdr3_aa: CSASGQGRGQTTEAFF
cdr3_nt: TGCAGTGCTAGTGGACAGGGGAGAGGCCAAACGACTGAAGCTTTCTTT

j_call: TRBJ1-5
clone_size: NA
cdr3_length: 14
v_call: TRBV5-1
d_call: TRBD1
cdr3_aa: CASSEQGVGQPQHF
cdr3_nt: TGCGCCAGCAGCGAACAGGGGGTCGGCCAGCCCCAGCATTTT

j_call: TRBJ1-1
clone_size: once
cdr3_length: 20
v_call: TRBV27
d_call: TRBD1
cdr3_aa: CASSSYRRQGPRRMNTEAFF
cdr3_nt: TGTGCCAGCAGTTCGTACAGACGACAGGGCCCCCGGAGGATGAACACTGAAGCTTTCTTT

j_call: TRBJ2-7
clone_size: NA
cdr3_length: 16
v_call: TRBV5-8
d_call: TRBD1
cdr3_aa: CASSLKGSTGAYEQYF
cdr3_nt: TGTGCCAGCAGCTTAAAGGGGTCGACAGGGGCGTACGAGCAGTACTTC

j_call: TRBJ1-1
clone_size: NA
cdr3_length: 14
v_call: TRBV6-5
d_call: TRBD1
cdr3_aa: CASRTGQDNTEAFF
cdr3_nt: TGTGCCAGCAGGACCGGACAGGATAACACTGAAGCTTTCTTT

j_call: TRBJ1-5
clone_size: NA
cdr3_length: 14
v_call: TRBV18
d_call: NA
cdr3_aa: CASSPSVSNQPQHF
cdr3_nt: TGTGCCAGCTCACCATCGGTCAGCAATCAGCCCCAGCATTTT

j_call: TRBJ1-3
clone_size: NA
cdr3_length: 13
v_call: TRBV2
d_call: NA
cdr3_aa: CAIAAAPGNTIYF
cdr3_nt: TGTGCCATAGCGGCAGCTCCTGGAAACACCATATATTTT

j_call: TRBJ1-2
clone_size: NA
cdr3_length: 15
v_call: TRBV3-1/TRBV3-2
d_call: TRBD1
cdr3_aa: CASSLRDRSNYGYTF
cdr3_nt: TGTGCCAGCAGCCTCCGGGACAGATCTAACTATGGCTACACCTTC

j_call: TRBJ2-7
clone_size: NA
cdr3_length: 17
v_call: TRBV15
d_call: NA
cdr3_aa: CATSRDWVLGGSDEQYF
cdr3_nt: TGTGCCACCAGCAGAGATTGGGTGCTCGGGGGCTCGGACGAGCAGTACTTC

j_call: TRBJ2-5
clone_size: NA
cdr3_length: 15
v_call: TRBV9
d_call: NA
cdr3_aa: CASSVEGRRQETQYF
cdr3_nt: TGTGCCAGCAGCGTAGAGGGGCGGCGGCAAGAGACCCAGTACTTC

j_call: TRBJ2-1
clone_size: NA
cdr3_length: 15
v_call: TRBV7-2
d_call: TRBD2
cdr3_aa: CASSLFSGEAAEQFF
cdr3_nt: TGTGCCAGCAGCCTCTTTAGCGGGGAAGCAGCTGAGCAGTTCTTC

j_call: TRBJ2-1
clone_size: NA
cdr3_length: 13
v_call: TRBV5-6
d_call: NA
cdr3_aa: CASSLYQVDEQFF
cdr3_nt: TGTGCCAGCAGCCTATACCAGGTCGATGAGCAGTTCTTC

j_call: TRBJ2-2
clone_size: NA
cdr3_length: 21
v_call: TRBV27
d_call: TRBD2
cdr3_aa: CASSLPGPGLAGGPVTGELFF
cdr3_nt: TGTGCCAGCAGTTTACCAGGACCGGGACTAGCGGGGGGGCCAGTCACCGGGGAGCTGTTTTTT

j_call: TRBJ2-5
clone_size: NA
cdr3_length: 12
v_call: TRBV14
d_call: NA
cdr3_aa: CASSYVQETQYF
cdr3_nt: TGTGCCAGCAGTTACGTACAAGAGACCCAGTACTTC

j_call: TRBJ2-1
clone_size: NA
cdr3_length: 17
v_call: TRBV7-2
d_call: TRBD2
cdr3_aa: CASSLDAERGLYNEQFF
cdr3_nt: TGTGCCAGCAGCCTAGATGCCGAGCGGGGGCTCTACAATGAGCAGTTCTTC

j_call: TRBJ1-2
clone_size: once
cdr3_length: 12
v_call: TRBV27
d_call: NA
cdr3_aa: CASAGGGAGYTF
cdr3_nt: TGTGCCAGCGCCGGAGGCGGGGCCGGCTACACCTTC

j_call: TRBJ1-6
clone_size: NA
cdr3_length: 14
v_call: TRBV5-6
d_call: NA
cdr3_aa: CASSWTDSNSPLHF
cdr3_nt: TGTGCCAGCAGCTGGACGGATTCTAATTCACCCCTCCACTTT

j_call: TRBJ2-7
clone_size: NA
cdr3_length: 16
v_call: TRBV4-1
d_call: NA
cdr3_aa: CASSQADRASSYEQYF
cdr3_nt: TGCGCCAGCAGCCAGGCCGACAGAGCGAGCTCCTACGAGCAGTACTTC

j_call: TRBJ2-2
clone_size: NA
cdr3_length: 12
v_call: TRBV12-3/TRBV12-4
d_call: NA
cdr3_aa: CASSLGAGELFF
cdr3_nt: TGTGCCAGCAGTTTGGGAGCCGGGGAGCTGTTTTTT

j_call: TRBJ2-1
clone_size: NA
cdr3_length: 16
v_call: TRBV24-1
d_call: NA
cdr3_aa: CATSDLKAAYDNEQFF
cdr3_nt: TGTGCCACCAGTGATTTGAAGGCCGCTTACGACAATGAGCAGTTCTTC

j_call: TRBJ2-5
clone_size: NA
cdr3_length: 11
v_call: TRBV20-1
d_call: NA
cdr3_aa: CSAGPLGTQYF
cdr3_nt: TGCAGTGCAGGACCCTTAGGGACCCAGTACTTC

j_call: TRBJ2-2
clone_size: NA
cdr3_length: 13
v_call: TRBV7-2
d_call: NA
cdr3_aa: CASSRLGDGELFF
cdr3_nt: TGTGCCAGCAGCCGACTAGGGGACGGGGAGCTGTTTTTT

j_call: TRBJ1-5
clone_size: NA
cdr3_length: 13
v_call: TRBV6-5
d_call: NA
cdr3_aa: CASSTDSHQPQHF
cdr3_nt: TGTGCCAGCAGTACCGACAGTCATCAGCCCCAGCATTTT

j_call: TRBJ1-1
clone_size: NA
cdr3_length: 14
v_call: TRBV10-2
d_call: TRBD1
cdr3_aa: CASRGQISNTEAFF
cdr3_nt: TGCGCCAGCAGGGGACAGATCTCTAACACTGAAGCTTTCTTT

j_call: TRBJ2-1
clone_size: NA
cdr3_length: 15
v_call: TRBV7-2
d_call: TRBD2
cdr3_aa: CASSFPAGGGREQFF
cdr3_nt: TGTGCCAGCAGCTTCCCAGCGGGGGGGGGCAGGGAGCAGTTCTTC

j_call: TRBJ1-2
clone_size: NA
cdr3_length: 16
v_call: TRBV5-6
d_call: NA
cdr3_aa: CASSLALASSPYGYTF
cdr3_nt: TGTGCCAGCAGCTTGGCGCTGGCCTCAAGCCCTTATGGCTACACCTTC

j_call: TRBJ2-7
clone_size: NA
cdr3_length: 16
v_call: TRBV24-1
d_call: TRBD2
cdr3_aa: CATSDWGTSGAYEQYF
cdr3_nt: TGTGCCACCAGTGATTGGGGGACTAGCGGGGCCTACGAGCAGTACTTC

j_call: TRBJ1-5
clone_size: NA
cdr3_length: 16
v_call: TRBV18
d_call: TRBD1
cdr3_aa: CASSPGTGGGNQPQHF
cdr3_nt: TGTGCCAGCTCACCCGGGACAGGGGGGGGCAATCAGCCCCAGCATTTT

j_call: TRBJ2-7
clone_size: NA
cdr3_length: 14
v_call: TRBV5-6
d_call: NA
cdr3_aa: CASSLGQGSYEQYF
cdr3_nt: TGTGCCAGCAGCTTGGGTCAGGGCTCCTACGAGCAGTACTTC

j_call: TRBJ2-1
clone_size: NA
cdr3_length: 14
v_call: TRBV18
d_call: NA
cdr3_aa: CASSPADSPNEQFF
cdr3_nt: TGTGCCAGCTCACCAGCAGACAGCCCTAATGAGCAGTTCTTC

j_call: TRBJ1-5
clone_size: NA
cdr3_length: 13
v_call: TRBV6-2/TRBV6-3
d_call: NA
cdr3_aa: CATSRDSLQPQHF
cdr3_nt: TGTGCCACCAGCCGGGACTCCCTTCAGCCCCAGCATTTT

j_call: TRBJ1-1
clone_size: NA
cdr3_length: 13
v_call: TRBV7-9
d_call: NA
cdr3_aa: CASSGQENTEAFF
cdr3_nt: TGTGCCAGCAGCGGCCAGGAGAACACTGAAGCTTTCTTT

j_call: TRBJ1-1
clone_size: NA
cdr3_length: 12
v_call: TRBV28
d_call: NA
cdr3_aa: CASSFPYTEAFF
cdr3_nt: TGTGCCAGCAGTTTTCCATACACTGAAGCTTTCTTT

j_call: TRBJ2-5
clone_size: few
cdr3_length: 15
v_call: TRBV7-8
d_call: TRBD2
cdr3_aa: CASSLRPTSGETQYF
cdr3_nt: TGTGCCAGCAGCTTAAGACCGACTAGCGGGGAGACCCAGTACTTC

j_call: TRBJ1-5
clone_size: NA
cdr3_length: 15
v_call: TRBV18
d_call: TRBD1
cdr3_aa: CASSPDRGGNQPQHF
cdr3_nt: TGTGCCAGCTCACCTGACAGGGGTGGCAATCAGCCCCAGCATTTT